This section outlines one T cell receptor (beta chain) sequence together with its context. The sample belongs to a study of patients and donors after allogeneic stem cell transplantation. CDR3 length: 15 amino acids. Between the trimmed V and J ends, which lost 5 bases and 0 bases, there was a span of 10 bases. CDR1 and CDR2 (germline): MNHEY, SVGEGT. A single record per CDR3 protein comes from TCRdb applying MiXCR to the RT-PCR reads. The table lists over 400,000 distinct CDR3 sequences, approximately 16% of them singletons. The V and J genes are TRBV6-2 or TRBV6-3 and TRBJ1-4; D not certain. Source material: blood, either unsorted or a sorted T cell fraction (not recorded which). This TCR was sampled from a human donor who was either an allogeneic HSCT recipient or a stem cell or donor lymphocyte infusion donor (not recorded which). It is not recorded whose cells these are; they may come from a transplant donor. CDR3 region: CASSPRGATNEKLFF. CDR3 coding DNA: TGTGCCAGCAGTCCACGGGGAGCAACTAATGAAAAACTGTTTTTT.